These 5 T cell receptor beta chains came from one sample sequenced in a study of T cell changes during pregnancy in multiple sclerosis. Assay: immunoSEQ multiplex PCR; the TCRdb copy retains only in-frame clones and omits some. The repertoire consists of about 60,000 clones, with less than 95% occurring once and the leading ten covering 5.5% to 7%. Material: peripheral blood, obtained in the third trimester of pregnancy. Receptors were obtained from a female donor in good health, enrolled as a control in a pregnancy study.

CDR3 region: CASSRGTSSGNTIYF. As DNA, the CDR3 is TGTGCCAGCAGCCGGGGGACCTCCAGTGGAAACACCATATATTTT. The V and J genes are TRBV27 and TRBJ1-3; a possible D gene is TRBD1 (5 bases). This CDR3 contains 15 residues. The germline CDR1 and CDR2 sequences are MNHEY and SMNVEV (reference sequence). Trimming removed 6 bases at V and 3 bases at J, with 15 bases between.

V gene TRBV21-1 combines with J gene TRBJ1-2; the table's D gene call, TRBD1, was not cross checked with the DNA. TRBV21-1 is labeled a pseudogene. This CDR3 spans 13 amino acids. The CDR3: CASSKTGDYGYTF. The CDR3 coding sequence is TGTGCCAGCAGCAAAACAGGTGACTATGGCTACACCTTC.

This clone occurred once. The V and J genes are TRBV7-2 and TRBJ1-3, with TRBD1 matching 7 bases. The CDR3 totals 15 residues. The germline V gene has CDR1 SGHTA and CDR2 FQGNSA. Trimming removed 3 bases from V and 2 bases from J; junction bases left unmatched: 4. The CDR3 nucleotides are TGTGCCAGCAGCTTCCGGACAGGAGCTGGAAACACCATATATTTT. Translated, it gives CASSFRTGAGNTIYF.

V and J are TRBV28 and TRBJ2-2, with 9 bases that match TRBD1. The CDR3 loop spans 16 amino acids. CDR1 is MDHEN, CDR2 SYDVKM, per germline. The J segment lost 6 bases and the V segment lost 1 base, leaving 6 bases of the junction unmatched. CDR3 bases: TGTGCCAGCAGTTTATCAGGGACAGGGAAGGCCGGGGAGCTGTTTTTT. Translating gives CASSLSGTGKAGELFF. The whole variable domain, filled in from reference TRBV28 and TRBJ2-2, reads DVKVTQSSRYLVKRTGEKVFLECVQDMDHENMFWYRQDPGLGLRLIYFSYDVKMKEKGDIPEGYSVSREKKERFSLILESASTNQTSMYLCASSLSGTGKAGELFFGEGSRLTVL.

The V and J genes are TRBV2 and TRBJ1-5; D is unclear. V was clipped by 4 bases and J by 2 bases, with 18 bases between them. The CDR3 covers 17 residues. The germline V gene has CDR1 SNHLY and CDR2 FYNNEI. CDR3 region: CASSVGQSSRGNQPQHF. CDR3 coding DNA: TGTGCCAGCAGTGTCGGGCAGTCGTCGCGGGGCAATCAGCCCCAGCATTTT.